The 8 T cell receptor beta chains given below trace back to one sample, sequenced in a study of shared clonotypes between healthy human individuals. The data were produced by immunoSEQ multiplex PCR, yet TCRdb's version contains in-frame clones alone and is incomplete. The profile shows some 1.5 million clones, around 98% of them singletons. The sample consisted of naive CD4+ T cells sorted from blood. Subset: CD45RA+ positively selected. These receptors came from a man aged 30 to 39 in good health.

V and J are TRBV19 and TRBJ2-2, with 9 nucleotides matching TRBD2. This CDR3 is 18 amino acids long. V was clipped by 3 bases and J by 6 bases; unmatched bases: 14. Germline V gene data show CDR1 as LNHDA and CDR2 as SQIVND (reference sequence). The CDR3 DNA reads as TGTGCCAGTAGTATTTTCCCTAGCGGGATCTTATTCCCCGGGGAGCTGTTTTTT. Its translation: CASSIFPSGILFPGELFF.

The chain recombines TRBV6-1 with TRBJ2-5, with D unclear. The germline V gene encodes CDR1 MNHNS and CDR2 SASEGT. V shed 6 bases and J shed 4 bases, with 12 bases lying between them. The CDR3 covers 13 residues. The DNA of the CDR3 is TGTGCCAGCAGGAGTGGGGTAAGAGAGACCCAGTACTTC. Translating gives CASRSGVRETQYF.

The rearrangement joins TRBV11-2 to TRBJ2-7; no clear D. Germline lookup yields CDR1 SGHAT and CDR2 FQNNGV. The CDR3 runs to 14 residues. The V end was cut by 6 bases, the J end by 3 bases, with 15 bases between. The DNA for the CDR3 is TGTGCCAGCAGAGCTTCTCCTGCAGACTACGAGCAGTACTTC. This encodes CASRASPADYEQYF.

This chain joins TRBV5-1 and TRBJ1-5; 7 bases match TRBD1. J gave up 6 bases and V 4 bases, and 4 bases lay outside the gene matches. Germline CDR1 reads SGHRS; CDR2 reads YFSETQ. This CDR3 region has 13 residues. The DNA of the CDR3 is TGCGCCAGCAGCAAAAACAGGGGTCAGCCCCAGCATTTT. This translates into CASSKNRGQPQHF.

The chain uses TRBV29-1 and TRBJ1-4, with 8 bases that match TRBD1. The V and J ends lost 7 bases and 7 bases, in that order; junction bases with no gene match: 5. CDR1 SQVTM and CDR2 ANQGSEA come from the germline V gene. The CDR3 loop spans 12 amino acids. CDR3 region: CSADRGGEKLFF. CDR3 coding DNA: TGCAGCGCCGACAGGGGAGGTGAAAAACTGTTTTTT.

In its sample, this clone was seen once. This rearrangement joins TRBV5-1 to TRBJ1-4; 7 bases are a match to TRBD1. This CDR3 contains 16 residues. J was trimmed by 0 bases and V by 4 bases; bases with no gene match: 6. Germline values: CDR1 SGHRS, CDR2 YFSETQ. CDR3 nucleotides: TGCGCCAGCAGCCGTCACACAGGGGCAACTAATGAAAAACTGTTTTTT. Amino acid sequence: CASSRHTGATNEKLFF. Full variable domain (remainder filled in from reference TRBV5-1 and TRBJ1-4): KAGVTQTPRYLIKTRGQQVTLSCSPISGHRSVSWYQQTPGQGLQFLFEYFSETQRNKGNFPGRFSGRQFSNSRSEMNVSTLELGDSALYLCASSRHTGATNEKLFFGSGTQLSVL.

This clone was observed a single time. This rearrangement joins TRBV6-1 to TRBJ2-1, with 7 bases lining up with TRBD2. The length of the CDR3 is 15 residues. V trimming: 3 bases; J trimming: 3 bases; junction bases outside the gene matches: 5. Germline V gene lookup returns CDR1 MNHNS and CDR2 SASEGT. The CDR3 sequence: CASSDGLVFYNEQFF. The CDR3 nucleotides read TGTGCCAGCAGTGATGGACTAGTTTTCTACAATGAGCAGTTCTTC.

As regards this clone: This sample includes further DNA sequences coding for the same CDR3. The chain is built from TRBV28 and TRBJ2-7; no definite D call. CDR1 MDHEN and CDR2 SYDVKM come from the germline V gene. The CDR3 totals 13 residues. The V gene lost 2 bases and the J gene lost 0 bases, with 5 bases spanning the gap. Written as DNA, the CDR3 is TGTGCCAGCAGTTTACCCCTCTCCTACGAGCAGTACTTC. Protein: CASSLPLSYEQYF.